Listed below are T cell receptor beta chains from one sample, sequenced in a study of shared clonotypes between healthy human individuals. Method: immunoSEQ multiplex PCR; TCRdb's copy keeps in-frame clones and lacks some. This sample has roughly 1 million clones, with 65% to 75% found just once. Material: memory CD4+ T cells sorted from blood. These TCRs come from a man aged 18 to 29 in good health. Each CDR3 is given with its conserved first and last residue. A D gene is named only where the DNA matches it firmly.

j_call d_call v_call cdr3_aa
TRBJ2-1 NA TRBV6-1 CASSEAGGSILYNEQFF
TRBJ2-3 NA TRBV5-1 CASAKWGGTTDTQYF
TRBJ1-6 NA TRBV5-1 CASSSDKGSSPLHF
TRBJ2-3 NA TRBV20-1 CSASRGDTQYF
TRBJ1-5 NA TRBV19 CASTQRWLSNQPQHF
TRBJ2-7 NA TRBV5-1 CASSLAGNGLDEQYF
TRBJ1-1 NA TRBV5-6 CASSESSAGNTEAFF
TRBJ2-7 TRBD2 TRBV7-3 CASSDLAGGEQYF
TRBJ1-4 NA TRBV4-1 CASSHSNQKNEKLFF
TRBJ2-7 NA TRBV7-2 CASSSTQHYEQYF
TRBJ1-2 NA TRBV6-1 CASSEAQAGPYGYTF
TRBJ2-7 TRBD1 TRBV4-3 CASSQTLGTGGLYEQYF
TRBJ1-2 NA TRBV7-2 CASSLYRALYGYTF
TRBJ1-5 NA TRBV28 CATFDTFGNQPQHF